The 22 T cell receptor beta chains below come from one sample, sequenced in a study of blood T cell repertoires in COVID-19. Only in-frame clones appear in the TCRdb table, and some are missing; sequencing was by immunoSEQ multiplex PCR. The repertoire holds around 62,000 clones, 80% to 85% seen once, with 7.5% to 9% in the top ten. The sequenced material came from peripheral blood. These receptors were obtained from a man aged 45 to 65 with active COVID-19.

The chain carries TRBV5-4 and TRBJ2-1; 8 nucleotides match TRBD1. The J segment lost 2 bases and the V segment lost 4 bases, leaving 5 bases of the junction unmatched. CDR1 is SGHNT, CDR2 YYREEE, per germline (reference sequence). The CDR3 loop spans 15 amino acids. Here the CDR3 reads CASSQGQGTYNEQFF. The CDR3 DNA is TGTGCCAGCAGCCAAGGACAGGGTACCTACAATGAGCAGTTCTTC. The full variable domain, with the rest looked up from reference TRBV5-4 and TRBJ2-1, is ETGVTQSPTHLIKTRGQQVTLRCSSQSGHNTVSWYQQALGQGPQFIFQYYREEENGRGNFPPRFSGLQFPNYSSELNVNALELDDSALYLCASSQGQGTYNEQFFGPGTRLTVL.

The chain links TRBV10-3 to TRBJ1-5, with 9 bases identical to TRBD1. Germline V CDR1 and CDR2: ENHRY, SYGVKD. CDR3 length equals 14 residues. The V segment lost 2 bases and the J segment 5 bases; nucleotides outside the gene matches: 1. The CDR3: CAISEDRGYQPQHF. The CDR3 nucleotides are TGTGCCATCAGTGAGGACAGGGGGTATCAGCCCCAGCATTTT.

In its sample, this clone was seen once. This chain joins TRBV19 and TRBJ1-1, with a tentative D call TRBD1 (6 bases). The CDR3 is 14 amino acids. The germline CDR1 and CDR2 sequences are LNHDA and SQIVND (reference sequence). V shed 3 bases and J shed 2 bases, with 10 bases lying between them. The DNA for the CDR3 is TGTGCCAGTAGTATGGGACAAGCAAACACTGAAGCTTTCTTT. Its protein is CASSMGQANTEAFF.

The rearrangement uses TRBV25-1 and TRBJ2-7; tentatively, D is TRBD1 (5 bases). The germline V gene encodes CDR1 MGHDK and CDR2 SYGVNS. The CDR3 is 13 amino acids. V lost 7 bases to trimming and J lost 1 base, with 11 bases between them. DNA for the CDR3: TGTGCCAGCAAAAAAGACAGTTCCTACGAGCAGTACTTC. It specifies CASKKDSSYEQYF.

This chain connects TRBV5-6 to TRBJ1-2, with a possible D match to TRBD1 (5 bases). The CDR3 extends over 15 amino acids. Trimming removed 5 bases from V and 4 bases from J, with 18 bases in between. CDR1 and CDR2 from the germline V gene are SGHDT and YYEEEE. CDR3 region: CASREAGGGGYGYTF. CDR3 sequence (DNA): TGTGCCAGCAGGGAAGCCGGGGGAGGTGGCTATGGCTACACCTTC.

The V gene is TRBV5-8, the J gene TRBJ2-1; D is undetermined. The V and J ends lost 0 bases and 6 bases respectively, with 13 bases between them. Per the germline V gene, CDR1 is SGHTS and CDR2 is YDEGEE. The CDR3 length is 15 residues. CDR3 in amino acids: CASSLAGILGNEQFF. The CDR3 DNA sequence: TGTGCCAGCAGCTTGGCAGGAATTTTGGGCAATGAGCAGTTCTTC.

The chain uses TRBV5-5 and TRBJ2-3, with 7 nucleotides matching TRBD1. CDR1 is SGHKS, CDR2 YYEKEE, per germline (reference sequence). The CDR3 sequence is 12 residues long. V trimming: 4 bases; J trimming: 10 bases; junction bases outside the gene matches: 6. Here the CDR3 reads CASSALGTAQYF. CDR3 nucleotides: TGTGCCAGCAGCGCCCTCGGGACAGCGCAGTATTTT.

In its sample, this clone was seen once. DNA of the CDR3: TGTGCCAGCAGCTTCCATGACATCTACTCCTACGAGCAGTACTTC. It specifies CASSFHDIYSYEQYF. The chain uses TRBV11-1 and TRBJ2-7, with D unresolved. Trimming took 3 bases from V and 0 from J, leaving 12 bases between them. CDR3 size: 15 residues. Per the germline V gene, CDR1 is SGHAT and CDR2 is FQDESV (reference sequence). Full variable domain (missing parts from reference TRBV11-1 and TRBJ2-7): EAEVAQSPRYKITEKSQAVAFWCDPISGHATLYWYRQILGQGPELLVQFQDESVVDDSQLPKDRFSAERLKGVDSTLKIQPAELGDSAMYLCASSFHDIYSYEQYFGPGTRLTVT.

CDR3 nucleotides: TGTGCCTGGACCCCCCGAAGCAGGACAGGGGTCTACGAGCAGTACTTC. It yields the protein CAWTPRSRTGVYEQYF. This chain joins TRBV30 and TRBJ2-7; TRBD1 matches at 9 bases. V lost 4 bases to trimming and J lost 3 bases; unmatched junction nucleotides: 13. Germline-derived CDR1 and CDR2 are GTSNPN and SVGIG (reference sequence). This CDR3 contains 16 residues.

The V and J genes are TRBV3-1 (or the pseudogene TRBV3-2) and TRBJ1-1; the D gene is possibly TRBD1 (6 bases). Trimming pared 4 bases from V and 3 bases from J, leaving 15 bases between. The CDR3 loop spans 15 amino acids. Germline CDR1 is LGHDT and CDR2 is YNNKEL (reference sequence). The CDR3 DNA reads TGTGCCAGCAGCCCTCAGGGGAGGGGTGACACTGAAGCTTTCTTT. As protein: CASSPQGRGDTEAFF.

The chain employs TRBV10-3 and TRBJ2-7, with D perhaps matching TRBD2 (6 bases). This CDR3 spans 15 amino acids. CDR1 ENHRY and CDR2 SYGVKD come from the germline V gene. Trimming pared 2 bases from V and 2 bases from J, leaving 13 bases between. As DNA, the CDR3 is TGTGCCATCAGTGAGAGGGAGGAGGTTGCCTACGAGCAGTACTTC. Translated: CAISEREEVAYEQYF.

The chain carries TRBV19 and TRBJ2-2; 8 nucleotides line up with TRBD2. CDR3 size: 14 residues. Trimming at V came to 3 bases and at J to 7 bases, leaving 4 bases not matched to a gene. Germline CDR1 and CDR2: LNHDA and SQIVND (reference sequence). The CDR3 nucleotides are TGTGCCAGTAGTATTGCGGGAGGTGGCGGGGAGCTGTTTTTT. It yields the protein CASSIAGGGGELFF.

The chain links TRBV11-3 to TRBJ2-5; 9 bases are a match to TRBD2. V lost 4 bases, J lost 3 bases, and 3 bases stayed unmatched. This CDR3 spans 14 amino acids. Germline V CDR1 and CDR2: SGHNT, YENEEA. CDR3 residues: CASSSRGGEETQYF. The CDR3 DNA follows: TGTGCCAGCAGCTCCCGCGGGGGGGAAGAGACCCAGTACTTC.

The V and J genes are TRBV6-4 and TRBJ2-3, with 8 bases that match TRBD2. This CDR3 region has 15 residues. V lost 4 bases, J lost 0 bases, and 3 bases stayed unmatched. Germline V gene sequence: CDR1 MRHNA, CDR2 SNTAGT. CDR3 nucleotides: TGTGCCAGCAGTGTGGCTAGCGGGAGCACAGATACGCAGTATTTT. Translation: CASSVASGSTDTQYF.

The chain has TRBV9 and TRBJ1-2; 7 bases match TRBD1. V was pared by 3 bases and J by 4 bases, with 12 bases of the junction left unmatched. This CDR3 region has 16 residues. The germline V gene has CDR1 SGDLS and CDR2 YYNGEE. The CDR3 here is CASSGTAANRGYGYTF. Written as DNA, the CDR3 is TGTGCCAGCAGCGGAACCGCGGCTAACAGGGGCTATGGCTACACCTTC.

CDR3 amino acids: CASSFRPAGEETQYF. The CDR3 DNA is TGTGCCAGCAGTTTCCGCCCAGCGGGAGAAGAGACCCAGTACTTC. This chain uses TRBV27 with TRBJ2-5; 8 positions match TRBD2. Germline V gene data show CDR1 as MNHEY and CDR2 as SMNVEV (reference sequence). The CDR3 has 15 residues. V shed 3 bases and J 3 bases; nucleotides not matched to a gene: 6.

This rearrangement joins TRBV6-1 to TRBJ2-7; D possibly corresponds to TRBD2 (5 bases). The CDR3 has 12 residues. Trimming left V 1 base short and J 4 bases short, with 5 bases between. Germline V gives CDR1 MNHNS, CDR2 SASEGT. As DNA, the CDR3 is TGTGCCAGCAGTGAAGGGAGGTACGAGCAGTACTTC. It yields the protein CASSEGRYEQYF.

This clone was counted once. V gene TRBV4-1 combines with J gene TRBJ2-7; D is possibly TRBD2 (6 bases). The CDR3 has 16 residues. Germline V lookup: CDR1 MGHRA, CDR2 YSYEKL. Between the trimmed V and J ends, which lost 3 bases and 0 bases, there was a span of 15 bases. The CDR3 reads CASSQRDGGSSYEQYF. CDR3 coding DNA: TGCGCCAGCAGCCAGAGGGACGGAGGGAGCTCCTACGAGCAGTACTTC.

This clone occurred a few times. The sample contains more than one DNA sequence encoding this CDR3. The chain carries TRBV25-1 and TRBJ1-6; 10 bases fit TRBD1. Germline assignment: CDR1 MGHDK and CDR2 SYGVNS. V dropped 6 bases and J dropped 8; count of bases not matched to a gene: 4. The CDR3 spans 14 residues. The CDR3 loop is CASSPTGGDSPLHF. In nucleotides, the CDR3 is TGTGCCAGCAGCCCGACAGGGGGCGATTCACCCCTCCACTTT.

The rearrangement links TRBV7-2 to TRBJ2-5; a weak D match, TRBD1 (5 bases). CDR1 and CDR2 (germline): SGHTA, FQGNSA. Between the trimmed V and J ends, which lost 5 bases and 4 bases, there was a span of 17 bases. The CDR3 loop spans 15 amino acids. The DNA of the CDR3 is TGTGCCAGCAGCCACCGACAGAGAAGGCGAGAGACCCAGTACTTC. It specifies CASSHRQRRRETQYF.

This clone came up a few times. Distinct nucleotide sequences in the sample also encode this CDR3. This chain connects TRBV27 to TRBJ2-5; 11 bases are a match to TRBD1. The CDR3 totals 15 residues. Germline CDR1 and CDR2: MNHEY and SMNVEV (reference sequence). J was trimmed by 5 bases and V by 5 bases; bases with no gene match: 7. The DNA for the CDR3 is TGTGCCAGCAGTATCGGACAGGGGGCTAGGGAGACCCAGTACTTC. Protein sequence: CASSIGQGARETQYF.

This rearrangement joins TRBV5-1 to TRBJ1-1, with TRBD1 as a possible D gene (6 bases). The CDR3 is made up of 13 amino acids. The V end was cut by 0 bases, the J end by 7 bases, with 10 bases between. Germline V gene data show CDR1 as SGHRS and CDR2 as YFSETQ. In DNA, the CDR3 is TGCGCCAGCAGCTTGGTCCCGACAGGTGAAGCTTTCTTT. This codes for CASSLVPTGEAFF.